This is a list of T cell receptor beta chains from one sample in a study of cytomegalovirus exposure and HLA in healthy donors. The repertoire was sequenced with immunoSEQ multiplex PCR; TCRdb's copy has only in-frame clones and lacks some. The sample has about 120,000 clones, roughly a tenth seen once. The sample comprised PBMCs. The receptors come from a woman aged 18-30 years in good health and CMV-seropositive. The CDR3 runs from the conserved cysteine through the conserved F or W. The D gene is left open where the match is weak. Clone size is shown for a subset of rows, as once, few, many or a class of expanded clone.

cdr3_aa: CASSSYGVMRGMDRTNEKLFF
cdr3_nt: TGTGCCAGCAGCTCCTACGGGGTAATGCGGGGCATGGATAGAACTAATGAAAAACTGTTTTTT
d_call: .
cdr3_length: 21
clone_size: few
v_call: TRBV7-4
j_call: TRBJ1-4

cdr3_aa: CASSLGGGTEAFF
cdr3_nt: TGTGCCAGCAGCTTAGGGGGGGGGACTGAAGCTTTCTTT
d_call: .
cdr3_length: 13
clone_size: few
v_call: TRBV7-9
j_call: TRBJ1-1

cdr3_aa: CASTRGLGSGELFF
cdr3_nt: TGTGCCAGCACTCGCGGACTCGGGAGCGGGGAGCTGTTTTTT
d_call: .
cdr3_length: 14
clone_size: .
v_call: TRBV28
j_call: TRBJ2-2

cdr3_aa: CASSYSLQGREGYTF
cdr3_nt: TGTGCCAGCAGTTACTCTCTCCAGGGTCGGGAGGGCTACACCTTC
d_call: .
cdr3_length: 15
clone_size: .
v_call: TRBV6-6
j_call: TRBJ1-2

cdr3_aa: CASSESTVPEAFF
cdr3_nt: TGCGCCAGCAGTGAGTCGACAGTCCCTGAAGCTTTCTTT
d_call: .
cdr3_length: 13
clone_size: .
v_call: TRBV10-2
j_call: TRBJ1-1

cdr3_aa: CASSTPEPRQPQHF
cdr3_nt: TGTGCCAGCAGTACCCCGGAACCCAGGCAGCCCCAGCATTTT
d_call: .
cdr3_length: 14
clone_size: .
v_call: TRBV28
j_call: TRBJ1-5

cdr3_aa: CAISDQERVYEQYF
cdr3_nt: TGTGCCATCAGTGATCAGGAGCGGGTCTACGAGCAGTACTTC
d_call: .
cdr3_length: 14
clone_size: .
v_call: TRBV10-3
j_call: TRBJ2-7

cdr3_aa: CAWSVPFPGLTDTQYF
cdr3_nt: TGTGCCTGGAGTGTACCTTTTCCGGGACTCACAGATACGCAGTATTTT
d_call: .
cdr3_length: 16
clone_size: .
v_call: TRBV30
j_call: TRBJ2-3

cdr3_aa: CASSPGAFNTEAFF
cdr3_nt: TGTGCCAGCTCACCGGGGGCCTTTAACACTGAAGCTTTCTTT
d_call: .
cdr3_length: 14
clone_size: few
v_call: TRBV18
j_call: TRBJ1-1

cdr3_aa: CASSVGLGYTF
cdr3_nt: TGTGCCAGCAGCGTAGGTCTCGGCTACACCTTC
d_call: .
cdr3_length: 11
clone_size: .
v_call: TRBV9
j_call: TRBJ1-2